A selection of T cell receptor beta chains follows, all from one sample in a study of shared clonotypes between healthy human individuals. Data came from immunoSEQ multiplex PCR; TCRdb stores just in-frame clones and leaves some out. Here the sample spans around 2.1 million clones, under 95% being singletons. The sample consisted of naive CD8+ T cells from PBMCs. All receptors derive from a man between 18 and 29 years old in good health. Some clones in this sample may be carry-over from other donors' samples. The CDR3 runs from the conserved cysteine through the conserved F or W. The D gene is left open where the match is weak. Only some rows state a clone size, as once, few, many or a class for expanded clones.

clone_size	v_call	d_call	j_call	cdr3_nt	cdr3_aa
-	TRBV13	-	TRBJ2-7	TGTGCCAGCAGCTTAGGCAGGGGAGGCTCCTACGAGCAGTACTTC	CASSLGRGGSYEQYF
-	TRBV9	-	TRBJ2-1	TGTGCCAGCAGCCCCGGCTACGAGCAGTTCTTC	CASSPGYEQFF
-	TRBV21-1	-	TRBJ1-5	TGTGCCAGCAGCAAAGTCGGAGGGTATCAGCCCCAGCATTTT	CASSKVGGYQPQHF
-	TRBV14	-	TRBJ2-1	TGTGCCAGCAGCCAAGACCCTAGGACTACCCCTTCCTACAATGAGCAGTTCTTC	CASSQDPRTTPSYNEQFF
few	TRBV5-1	TRBD1	TRBJ1-1	TGCGCCAGCAGCTTTAGGACAGGGAACACTGAAGCTTTCTTT	CASSFRTGNTEAFF
-	TRBV18	TRBD1	TRBJ1-1	TGTGCCAGCTCACCACCAAGGGAGGGGGCGGGCACTGAAGCTTTCTTT	CASSPPREGAGTEAFF
-	TRBV27	-	TRBJ1-1	TGTGCCAGCGGCATACTGGGGGGGGCGACTGAAGCTTTCTTT	CASGILGGATEAFF
-	TRBV9	-	TRBJ2-2	TGTGCCAGCAGCGCACCGTTAGGGGAGCCGAACACCGGGGAGCTGTTTTTT	CASSAPLGEPNTGELFF
-	TRBV5-1	-	TRBJ1-5	TGCGCCAGCAGCCCTGGTGGGGAGCAGCCCCAGCATTTT	CASSPGGEQPQHF
-	TRBV4-2	-	TRBJ2-1	TGTGCCAGCAGCCAACCGGGACGCGACCTTTACAATGAGCAGTTCTTC	CASSQPGRDLYNEQFF
-	TRBV9	-	TRBJ2-1	TGTGCCAGCAGCGTGGGTGGGATGCGGGAGCAGTTCTTC	CASSVGGMREQFF
once	TRBV6-5	-	TRBJ2-3	TGTGCCAGCAGTTACTCCAGGGGAAGCACAGATACGCAGTATTTT	CASSYSRGSTDTQYF
once	TRBV19	TRBD1	TRBJ2-7	TGTGCCAGTAGCCAAGTGGACAGGGACGAGCAGTACTTC	CASSQVDRDEQYF
-	TRBV7-9	TRBD1	TRBJ1-2	TGTGCCAGCACCTCCGGGACAGGAGCCGCTAACTATGGCTACACCTTC	CASTSGTGAANYGYTF
-	TRBV27	-	TRBJ2-1	TGTGCCAGCAGTGTGGTCCAGCCGTACTACAATGAGCAGTTCTTC	CASSVVQPYYNEQFF
-	TRBV21-1	-	TRBJ2-7	TGTGCCAGCAGCCCAAGGGGTTCACAATTCGGGTCCTACGAGCAGTACTTC	CASSPRGSQFGSYEQYF
-	TRBV6-1	-	TRBJ2-7	TGTGCCAGCAGTGGAGGGAGGTCCAGGAACGAGCAGTACTTC	CASSGGRSRNEQYF
-	TRBV14	TRBD1	TRBJ2-5	TGTGCCAGCAGCCAAGACCTTGGACAGGGGGCTGAGACCCAGTACTTC	CASSQDLGQGAETQYF
-	TRBV11-2	TRBD1	TRBJ1-2	TGTGCCAGCAGCCTGACGCAAGGGGGACAGGGAGAGGGGCATGGCTACACCTTC	CASSLTQGGQGEGHGYTF
-	TRBV5-1	TRBD2	TRBJ2-4	TGCGCCAGCAGCTTGGGGCCGACTAGCGGGAGCGATATGGACATTCAGTACTTC	CASSLGPTSGSDMDIQYF
once	TRBV13	TRBD2	TRBJ2-1	TGTGCCAGTCGGGGGGGCTCTTGGTTCGATGAGCAGTTCTTC	CASRGGSWFDEQFF
-	TRBV11-2	-	TRBJ2-7	TGTGCCAGCAGCCCTTACGGGTTATACGAGCAGTACTTC	CASSPYGLYEQYF
-	TRBV27	-	TRBJ2-1	TGTGCCAGCAGCACTTCGATAGAGGCCTCCTACAATGAGCAGTTCTTC	CASSTSIEASYNEQFF
-	TRBV6-6	-	TRBJ1-2	TGTGCCAGCAGTTCCCGGGACGTCCGCTATGGCTACACCTTC	CASSSRDVRYGYTF
-	TRBV2	-	TRBJ2-2	TGTGCCAGCGGGACTGCGCGGGAGAACACCGGGGAGCTGTTTTTT	CASGTARENTGELFF
-	TRBV21-1	-	TRBJ2-1	TGTGCCAGCAGCTCCCAGAGGTGGGAGGACGGTAACAATGAGCAGTTCTTC	CASSSQRWEDGNNEQFF
-	TRBV5-1	-	TRBJ2-3	TGCGCCAGCAGCTTGGATAGGGGTGCAGCAGATACGCAGTATTTT	CASSLDRGAADTQYF
-	TRBV27	-	TRBJ2-3	TGTGCCAGCAGTTCCCAAAGGCAATCGACAGTTATCATAGATACGCAGTATTTT	CASSSQRQSTVIIDTQYF
once	TRBV15	-	TRBJ2-7	TGTGCCACCAGCAGTACTTTAAAGGGCGCAACCCCTTCCATCCTTTCCTACGAGCAGTACTTC	CATSSTLKGATPSILSYEQYF
-	TRBV5-4	-	TRBJ1-1	TGTGCCAGCAGCTTCGATCGGCACATGAACACTGAAGCTTTCTTT	CASSFDRHMNTEAFF
-	TRBV4-1	TRBD1	TRBJ2-7	TGCGCCAGCCTCACTCCGGGACAGGGGTCCTACGAGCAGTACTTC	CASLTPGQGSYEQYF
-	TRBV4-1	-	TRBJ1-1	TGCGCCAGCAGCCTGACCCCCCCGGTGGGGATGAACACTGAAGCTTTCTTT	CASSLTPPVGMNTEAFF
-	TRBV7-3	-	TRBJ1-1	TGTGCCAGCAGCTTAGAGGTATCCACTGAAGCTTTCTTT	CASSLEVSTEAFF
once	TRBV5-1	TRBD1	TRBJ1-4	TGCGCCAGCAGCCCCGGACAGGGGGCTATAGAAAAACTGTTTTTT	CASSPGQGAIEKLFF
-	TRBV5-1	-	TRBJ2-1	TGCGCCAGCAGCCCCTCGGGCGGGAATAGGAATGAGCAGTTCTTC	CASSPSGGNRNEQFF
-	TRBV28	TRBD2	TRBJ2-1	TGTGCCAGCAGTTTCCCATTAGACGGTAGCGGGAGTCAAAATGAGCAGTTCTTC	CASSFPLDGSGSQNEQFF
-	TRBV7-3	TRBD1	TRBJ2-7	TGTGCCAGCAGCGCCCGGACAGGGAGGCGCGACGAGCAGTACTTC	CASSARTGRRDEQYF
-	TRBV4-2	TRBD2	TRBJ2-1	TGTGCCAGCAGCCAAGATCGAGCTAGCGGGTACTCCTACAATGAGCAGTTCTTC	CASSQDRASGYSYNEQFF
-	TRBV7-3	-	TRBJ2-1	TGTGCCAGCGGTGGGAGCGTTGAGCAGTTCTTC	CASGGSVEQFF
-	TRBV6-1	-	TRBJ2-1	TGTGCCAGCAGTGAGGGAGGATACAATGAGCAGTTCTTC	CASSEGGYNEQFF
-	TRBV28	-	TRBJ1-3	TGTGCCAGCAGTTTAGGTCTACCCGGGGACACCATATATTTT	CASSLGLPGDTIYF
-	TRBV4-3	-	TRBJ2-7	TGCGCCAGCAGCCAAGATCAGGGGATTACCTACGAGCAGTACTTC	CASSQDQGITYEQYF
-	TRBV5-6	TRBD2	TRBJ2-1	TGTGCCAGCAGCTTGACTAGCGGGGGCCAGGACAATGAGCAGTTCTTC	CASSLTSGGQDNEQFF
-	TRBV6-6	-	TRBJ2-7	TGTGCCAGCAGTTATTCACAGGGCTCGACCTACGAGCAGTACTTC	CASSYSQGSTYEQYF
-	TRBV4-1	-	TRBJ2-7	TGCGCCAGCAGCCAAGATAACGGGATCTCTTACGAGCAGTACTTC	CASSQDNGISYEQYF
-	TRBV5-4	-	TRBJ1-4	TGTGCCAGCAGCTTGAGGGGGGAGGGTGAAAAACTGTTTTTT	CASSLRGEGEKLFF
-	TRBV7-9	-	TRBJ1-2	TGTGCCAGCAGCTCAGCAGTAGGGGGGTTTGGAGGCTACACCTTC	CASSSAVGGFGGYTF
-	TRBV4-1	TRBD1	TRBJ2-1	TGCGCCAGCAGCCTCCGACAGGGGCCCTACAATGAGCAGTTCTTC	CASSLRQGPYNEQFF
-	TRBV28	-	TRBJ2-5	TGTGCCAGCAGTCCTCCCATGAGGGGGGAGACCCAGTACTTC	CASSPPMRGETQYF
-	TRBV6-5	-	TRBJ2-1	TGTGCCAGCAGTTCCTCCGGGCTACTAATGTTCTTC	CASSSSGLLMFF
once	TRBV27	-	TRBJ2-7	TGTGCCAGCAGTTCCCCTCGATACGAGCAGTACTTC	CASSSPRYEQYF
-	TRBV4-2	-	TRBJ1-1	TGTGCCAGCAGCCCCCTACGAAGGGACCGGGTAAACACTGAAGCTTTCTTT	CASSPLRRDRVNTEAFF
-	TRBV27	-	TRBJ2-1	TGTGCCAGCAGTCCGGGCCCCTCTTCTCTTCGTGAGCAGTTCTTC	CASSPGPSSLREQFF
once	TRBV4-1	TRBD1	TRBJ2-1	TGCGCCAGCAGCCAAGTACCGGGACAGTTTCACAATGAGCAGTTCTTC	CASSQVPGQFHNEQFF
-	TRBV7-2	-	TRBJ2-2	TGTGCCAGCAGCTTCCTAGCCGCGAACACCGGGGAGCTGTTTTTT	CASSFLAANTGELFF